The subject of this entry is one TCR beta chain. The junction and the germline gene differ at one end; a read error may be behind it. This entry comes from a study of early T cells in non-severe SARS-CoV-2 infection. This CDR3 is built from 16 residues. Germline V gives CDR1 KGHSH, CDR2 LQKENI. TCRdb recomputed calls from the 5' RACE reads with MiXCR, one row per CDR3 protein. The repertoire consists of about 60,000 distinct CDR3 sequences, with roughly 12% occurring once and the leading ten covering around 4.5%. What was sequenced was whole blood. The receptor's source is an adult who was a healthcare worker with PCR-confirmed SARS-CoV-2 infection or an uninfected control (not recorded which). V usage is TRBV18 and J usage is TRBJ2-3, with unresolved D. The CDR3 DNA is TGTACCAGCTCACCACCAGGCGGTTTGAGCACAGATACGCAGTATTTT. This encodes CTSSPPGGLSTDTQYF.